These T cell receptor beta chains were read from a single sample in a study of Tregs in tolerant kidney transplant recipients. TCRdb keeps only in-frame clones here, not all; method: immunoSEQ multiplex PCR. This sample has approximately 260,000 clones, with roughly 80% found just once. Sequencing was performed on CD4+ T cells from blood. The receptor set was obtained from a human donor in good health. The conserved cysteine and the conserved F or W are not part of the CDR3 here. Clone size is shown for a subset of rows, as once, few, many or a class of expanded clone.

v_gene | abundance | CDR3aa
TRBV10-3 | once | ARGGSGRSGANVLT
TRBV20-1 | once | SGWGSEQF
TRBV11-2 | - | ASSLEVRGNTEAF
TRBV13 | - | ASSQSFTDTQY
TRBV5-4 | once | ASSNRDRGRGTEAF
TRBV6-5 | - | ATLSGGSRAYGYT
TRBV14 | - | ASSGMRRGAQETQY
TRBV6-1 | few | ASSEWDRVTYEQY
TRBV4-1 | - | ASSRQPGENTEAF
TRBV7-2 | - | ASTLEPRTYNEQF
TRBV7-6 | - | ASSPRAPDGGNEQF
TRBV6-5 | - | ASSYGTARSETQY
TRBV6-6 | - | ASSYSSGGVYEQY
TRBV9 | once | ASSQNPGLAGGPETQY
TRBV27 | - | ASSARQGQGSPLH
TRBV2 | - | ASRPGTVGSYNEQF
TRBV9 | - | ASRGDRYNSPLH
TRBV5-1 | - | ASSRQDRVTEAF
TRBV18 | - | ASSPRQGATEAF
TRBV27 | - | ASSLGAGTWSSYNSPLH
TRBV5-5 | - | ASSRDIYEQY
TRBV5-6 | - | ASSSGTSGPSYNEQF
TRBV7-9 | - | ASSSQAQY
TRBV7-9 | many | ASSPAPTGSGYT
TRBV6-5 | - | ASNWDGELF
TRBV18 | - | ASSPRTGELF
TRBV6-1 | - | ASSEVGVVTGNTIY
TRBV4-1 | - | ASSQGSGIGSYEQY
TRBV18 | - | ASSPLRTGRNTEAF
TRBV5-8 | - | ATGEGYTEAF
TRBV6-5 | - | ASSKTGGRGTEAF
TRBV2 | - | ASRRQGPGYT
TRBV6-1 | - | ASSGQDRGYT
TRBV7-9 | - | ASSLLAGGSYNEQF
TRBV2 | - | ASRRDRAEKLF
TRBV7-8 | - | ASSLENGQVNTEAF
TRBV7-6 | - | ASGPGGRGETQY
TRBV30 | - | AWSEQVYEQY
TRBV5-1 | - | ASSFAPGQGTDTQY
TRBV7-6 | - | ASSLTGYDEQF